The clone carrying this T cell receptor (beta chain) was counted between two and nine times. Its antigen is unknown. Using immunoSEQ multiplex PCR, the repertoire was profiled, and TCRdb retains in-frame clones only, with some absent. In the table there are more than 30,000 clones, about four fifths of which are singletons. Time point indicated: week 47, end of study. Each dose delivered 300 ug of mutant IDH1 20-mer peptide subcutaneously with imiquimod. CDR3 length equals 14 residues. Germline V gene lookup returns CDR1 SGHTA and CDR2 FQGTGA. The V end lost 5 bases, the J end lost 1 base, and 11 bases lay between the germline ends. This sample was included in a study of a mutant IDH1 vaccine in newly diagnosed glioma. Study summary: Initiation of the vaccine course occurred 4-6 weeks after radiotherapy alone, or alongside temozolomide cycles. Patients previously underwent radiotherapy, temozolomide, or both, and most underwent both. V12 fell at week 35 and V13, the study end, at week 47.

The V and J genes are TRBV7-3 and TRBJ1-1, with a tentative D call TRBD1 (6 bases). This sequence was found in a man aged 30 to 39 with glioma. Sample: PBMCs, taken from a glioma patient whose treatment included an IDH1 peptide vaccine. CDR3 sequence reads: CASSAGTSNTEAFF. The CDR3 DNA reads as TGTGCCAGCAGCGCGGGGACATCGAACACTGAAGCTTTCTTT.